Listed here are 26 T cell receptor beta chains from one sample, sequenced in a study of cytomegalovirus exposure and HLA in healthy donors. PCR primers comprised 60 Vbeta and 13 Jbeta primers. TCRdb keeps only in-frame clones here, not all; method: immunoSEQ multiplex PCR. The sample records roughly 190,000 clones, approximately 84% being singletons. Sequenced: PBMCs. The receptors here all came from a woman between 45 and 65 years old in good health and CMV-seropositive.

This chain connects TRBV5-1 to TRBJ2-2; the match to TRBD1 covers 10 bases. V shed 3 bases and J 6 bases; nucleotides not matched to a gene: 5. CDR1 and CDR2 (germline): SGHRS, YFSETQ. There are 15 residues in the CDR3. The DNA of the CDR3 is TGCGCCAGCAGCTCGGGACAGGGGCTATCCGGGGAGCTGTTTTTT. Its translation: CASSSGQGLSGELFF.

The chain couples TRBV7-2 to TRBJ1-1; no clear D gene. CDR3 size: 13 residues. From germline, CDR1 is SGHTA and CDR2 FQGNSA. Trimming cost V 10 bases and J 0 bases, with 12 bases left between them. The CDR3 spells CATRAGLNTEAFF. The CDR3 DNA is TGTGCCACCCGGGCGGGATTGAACACTGAAGCTTTCTTT.

The V gene is TRBV6-5, the J gene TRBJ2-7; 13 nucleotides line up with TRBD2. Per the germline V gene, CDR1 is MNHEY and CDR2 is SVGAGI. V was pared by 11 bases and J by 7 bases, with 14 bases of the junction left unmatched. The CDR3 sequence is 15 residues long. In DNA form, the CDR3 reads TGTGCCTGTGGGAGGACTAGCGGGGGACCCGGAGAGCAGTACTTC. Translated, it gives CACGRTSGGPGEQYF.

The chain joins TRBV2 to TRBJ2-5; perhaps TRBD1 as D (6 bases). The CDR3 is 14 residues long. The V and J ends lost 7 bases and 4 bases respectively, with 16 bases between them. CDR1 SNHLY and CDR2 FYNNEI come from the germline V gene. CDR3: CASNPTGGVETQYF. The CDR3 DNA is TGTGCCAGCAACCCGACAGGCGGCGTAGAGACCCAGTACTTC.

The rearrangement joins TRBV5-1 to TRBJ2-7; 8 bases are shared with TRBD1. The CDR3 length is 15 residues. The ends lost 4 bases at V and 3 bases at J; junction bases unmatched: 9. CDR1 SGHRS and CDR2 YFSETQ come from the germline V gene. The CDR3 DNA reads TGCGCCAGCAGCACTTCGACAGGGGAGTACTACGAGCAGTACTTC. Translating gives CASSTSTGEYYEQYF.

This chain joins TRBV4-1 and TRBJ2-1; 7 positions agree with TRBD2. The V gene's germline CDR1 is MGHRA and CDR2 YSYEKL. The V gene end was trimmed by 3 bases and the J gene end by 3 bases; junction bases not matched to a gene: 11. This CDR3 has 17 residues. The CDR3 sequence is CASSQAAGPVGYNEQFF. In nucleotides, the CDR3 is TGCGCCAGCAGCCAGGCAGCGGGGCCGGTGGGCTACAATGAGCAGTTCTTC.

The rearrangement joins TRBV2 to TRBJ1-5; D ambiguous. Trimming left V 4 bases short and J 0 bases short, with 16 bases between. Germline V gene lookup returns CDR1 SNHLY and CDR2 FYNNEI. This CDR3 contains 17 residues. CDR3 amino acids: CASSVGSGVYSNQPQHF. The CDR3 nucleotides are TGTGCCAGCAGTGTGGGGAGTGGGGTCTATAGCAATCAGCCCCAGCATTTT.

The rearrangement uses TRBV5-4 and TRBJ2-1; a weak D match, TRBD2 (6 bases). V was shortened by 0 bases and J by 5 bases, with 9 bases between the two germline ends. The CDR3 totals 14 residues. CDR1 and CDR2 from the germline V gene are SGHNT and YYREEE (reference sequence). Here the CDR3 reads CASSLGGGDNEQFF. In nucleotides, the CDR3 is TGTGCCAGCAGCTTGGGCGGCGGGGACAATGAGCAGTTCTTC.

The chain carries TRBV7-8 and TRBJ1-2; 9 nucleotides align to TRBD1. The CDR3 consists of 15 residues. V shed 5 bases and J 7 bases; nucleotides not matched to a gene: 11. Germline lookup yields CDR1 SGHVS and CDR2 FQNEAQ. The CDR3 coding sequence is TGTGCCAGCAGCCATACAGACAGGGGGAGAACTGGCTACACCTTC. This codes for CASSHTDRGRTGYTF.

In this sample, this clone turned up a few times. V gene TRBV11-3 combines with J gene TRBJ2-2; D is perhaps TRBD2 (6 bases). Germline V gene sequence: CDR1 SGHNT, CDR2 YENEEA. The V end lost 4 bases, the J end lost 0 bases, and 9 bases lay between the germline ends. CDR3 size: 15 residues. The CDR3 sequence is CASSSGGTNTGELFF. Here the CDR3 DNA reads TGTGCCAGCAGCTCTGGGGGGACGAACACCGGGGAGCTGTTTTTT.

This chain uses TRBV6-5 with TRBJ1-1; 7 bases agree with TRBD1. Per the germline V gene, CDR1 is MNHEY and CDR2 is SVGAGI. The junction had 6 bases not matched to a gene; V was cut back by 0 bases and J by 2 bases. The CDR3 sequence is 16 residues long. This CDR3 reads CASSYSRGQLNTEAFF. CDR3 nucleotide sequence: TGTGCCAGCAGTTACTCGAGGGGACAGCTTAACACTGAAGCTTTCTTT.

The genes are TRBV6-5 and TRBJ1-5; 8 bases match TRBD1. With 6 bases clipped from V and 5 bases from J, the junction kept 0 bases outside the gene matches. CDR1 is MNHEY, CDR2 SVGAGI, per germline. The CDR3 has 12 residues. The DNA of the CDR3 is TGTGCCAGCAGACAGGGGGATCAGCCCCAGCATTTT. It specifies CASRQGDQPQHF.

V gene TRBV10-3 combines with J gene TRBJ2-7; 12 bases match TRBD1. The CDR3 covers 15 residues. V shed 5 bases, J shed 1 base, and the junction held 3 bases outside the gene matches. Germline V gene lookup returns CDR1 ENHRY and CDR2 SYGVKD. The CDR3 reads CAISPGQGASYEQYF. CDR3 DNA sequence: TGTGCCATCAGTCCGGGACAGGGGGCTTCCTACGAGCAGTACTTC.

J is TRBJ2-1 and V is TRBV7-3; D is ambiguous. The CDR3 extends over 12 amino acids. V lost 2 bases and J 6 bases, leaving 5 bases between the germline ends. The germline CDR1 and CDR2 sequences are SGHTA and FQGTGA. The CDR3 DNA reads TGTGCCAGCAGCTTAGTCGGCAATGAGCAGTTCTTC. Translating gives CASSLVGNEQFF.

In this sample, this clone turned up a few times. V gene TRBV9 combines with J gene TRBJ2-1, with 12 positions matching TRBD2. This CDR3 has 17 amino acids. V trimming: 8 bases; J trimming: 9 bases; junction bases outside the gene matches: 18. The germline CDR1 and CDR2 sequences are SGDLS and YYNGEE. The CDR3 protein is CASSNTEASGGAGEQFF. The CDR3 DNA reads TGTGCCAGTAGCAATACGGAGGCTAGCGGGGGGGCAGGTGAGCAGTTCTTC.

This sequence joins TRBV7-9 and TRBJ2-7; D remains ambiguous. The CDR3 contains 16 residues. The germline V gene encodes CDR1 SEHNR and CDR2 FQNEAQ (reference sequence). V gave up 3 bases and J gave up 9 bases, with 24 bases separating them. The CDR3 loop is CASSFGSRQVPFWQYF. CDR3 coding DNA: TGTGCCAGCAGCTTTGGCAGCCGGCAGGTCCCGTTTTGGCAGTACTTC. The full variable domain, with the rest looked up from reference TRBV7-9 and TRBJ2-7, is DTGVSQNPRHKITKRGQNVTFRCDPISEHNRLYWYRQTLGQGPEFLTYFQNEAQLEKSRLLSDRFSAERPKGSFSTLEIQRTEQGDSAMYLCASSFGSRQVPFWQYFGPGTRLTVT.

The chain carries TRBV4-2 and TRBJ2-7; 7 bases fit TRBD1. J lost 0 bases, V lost 5 bases, and 7 bases had no gene match. CDR1 and CDR2 (germline): LGHNA, YNFKEQ. This CDR3 spans 15 amino acids. The CDR3 protein is CASSSRGMSSYEQYF. The CDR3 DNA is TGTGCCAGCAGCTCCAGGGGGATGAGCTCCTACGAGCAGTACTTC.

CDR3 DNA: TGTGCCAGCAGCGCGACCGGGACTAGCCCCTACGAGCAGTACTTC. Protein product: CASSATGTSPYEQYF. The chain couples TRBV5-4 to TRBJ2-7, with TRBD2 matching over 9 bases. The CDR3 spans 15 residues. V lost 4 bases, J lost 2 bases, and 7 bases stayed unmatched. Germline-derived CDR1 and CDR2 are SGHNT and YYREEE (reference sequence). Using reference TRBV5-4 and TRBJ2-7 for the parts outside the CDR3, the full variable domain is ETGVTQSPTHLIKTRGQQVTLRCSSQSGHNTVSWYQQALGQGPQFIFQYYREEENGRGNFPPRFSGLQFPNYSSELNVNALELDDSALYLCASSATGTSPYEQYFGPGTRLTVT.

This clone was seen only once. The chain joins TRBV11-3 to TRBJ2-7; TRBD1 aligns across 9 bases. CDR1 and CDR2 from the germline V gene are SGHNT and YENEEA. The trim removed 9 bases at V and 2 bases at J, leaving 8 bases unmatched. There are 14 residues in the CDR3. The CDR3 sequence is CARKSGTGPYEQYF. For the CDR3, the DNA is TGTGCCAGAAAATCCGGGACAGGGCCCTACGAGCAGTACTTC.

The V and J genes are TRBV4-1 and TRBJ2-3; 10 nucleotides line up with TRBD1. The junction had 6 bases not matched to a gene; V was cut back by 0 bases and J by 3 bases. The germline V gene encodes CDR1 MGHRA and CDR2 YSYEKL. The CDR3 loop spans 17 amino acids. In DNA, the CDR3 is TGCGCCAGCAGCCAAGATACCGACAGGGGGCTGACAGATACGCAGTATTTT. This codes for CASSQDTDRGLTDTQYF.

This clone was counted a single time. The chain couples TRBV19 to TRBJ2-7, with TRBD1 identical over 9 bases. CDR1 is LNHDA and CDR2 is SQIVND in the germline V gene (reference sequence). The J segment lost 6 bases and the V segment lost 3 bases, leaving 9 bases of the junction unmatched. The CDR3 is 15 amino acids. Here the CDR3 reads CASSMVSQGAGEQYF. The CDR3 bases are TGTGCCAGTAGTATGGTGTCACAGGGGGCTGGCGAGCAGTACTTC.

The chain combines TRBV2 with TRBJ2-2, with D maybe TRBD2 (6 bases). Trimming stripped 8 bases from V and 0 bases from J, with 10 bases between. This CDR3 spans 14 amino acids. From germline, CDR1 is SNHLY and CDR2 FYNNEI. CDR3 region: CASRRLANTGELFF. The CDR3 DNA follows: TGTGCCAGCCGGCGACTAGCGAACACCGGGGAGCTGTTTTTT. The complete variable domain, with remaining parts taken from reference TRBV2 and TRBJ2-2, reads EPEVTQTPSHQVTQMGQEVILRCVPISNHLYFYWYRQILGQKVEFLVSFYNNEISEKSEIFDDQFSVERPDGSNFTLKIRSTKLEDSAMYFCASRRLANTGELFFGEGSRLTVL.

Ten or more counts support this clone. CDR3 in amino acids: CATSRFPGEQFF. CDR3 sequence (DNA): TGTGCCACCAGCAGATTCCCGGGTGAGCAGTTCTTC. The chain carries TRBV15 and TRBJ2-1, with no clear D. Germline V lookup: CDR1 LNHNV, CDR2 YYDKDF (reference sequence). The CDR3 contains 12 residues. Trimming took 2 bases from V and 9 from J, leaving 8 bases between them.

The chain uses TRBV2 and TRBJ2-3; D is possibly TRBD1 (6 bases). The CDR3 is made up of 15 amino acids. V lost 7 bases and J 0 bases, leaving 14 bases between the germline ends. The germline CDR1 and CDR2 sequences are SNHLY and FYNNEI. The CDR3 region is CASNEFGGSTDTQYF. The CDR3 DNA reads TGTGCCAGCAACGAGTTTGGGGGCAGCACAGATACGCAGTATTTT.

The rearrangement links TRBV4-1 to TRBJ2-4, with 14 bases matching TRBD2. The CDR3 has 19 amino acids. CDR1 and CDR2 from the germline V gene are MGHRA and YSYEKL. Trimming cost V 1 base and J 0 bases; bases outside gene matches: 5. The CDR3 nucleotides are TGCGCCAGCAGCCAAGGACTAGCGGGGGGGCCGCGAGCCAAAAACATTCAGTACTTC. It yields the protein CASSQGLAGGPRAKNIQYF.

The chain joins TRBV28 to TRBJ2-2, with 8 nucleotides matching TRBD2. With 6 bases clipped from V and 1 base from J, the junction kept 4 bases outside the gene matches. The germline V gene has CDR1 MDHEN and CDR2 SYDVKM. CDR3 length equals 15 residues. The CDR3 coding sequence is TGTGCCAGCAGAAAAAGCGGGGGGAACACCGGGGAGCTGTTTTTT. Amino acid sequence: CASRKSGGNTGELFF.